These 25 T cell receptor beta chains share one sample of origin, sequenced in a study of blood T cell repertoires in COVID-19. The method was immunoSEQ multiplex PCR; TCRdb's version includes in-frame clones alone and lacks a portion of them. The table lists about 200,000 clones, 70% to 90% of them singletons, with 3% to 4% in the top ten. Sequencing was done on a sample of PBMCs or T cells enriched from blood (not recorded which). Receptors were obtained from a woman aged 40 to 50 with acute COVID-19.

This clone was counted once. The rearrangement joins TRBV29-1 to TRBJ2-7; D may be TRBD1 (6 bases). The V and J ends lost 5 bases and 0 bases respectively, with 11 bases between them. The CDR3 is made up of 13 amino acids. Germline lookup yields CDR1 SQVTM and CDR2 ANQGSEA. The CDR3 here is CSVHQGSSYEQYF. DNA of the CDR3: TGCAGCGTTCATCAGGGGTCCTCCTACGAGCAGTACTTC.

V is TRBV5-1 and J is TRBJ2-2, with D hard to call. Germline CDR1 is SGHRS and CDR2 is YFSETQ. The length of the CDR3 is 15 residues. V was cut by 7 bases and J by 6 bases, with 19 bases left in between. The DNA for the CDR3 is TGCGCCAGCTCTACTTCCAGTGGGCCAGCCGGGGAGCTGTTTTTT. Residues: CASSTSSGPAGELFF.

The DNA for the CDR3 is TGCGCCAGCAGCTCCCTAGCGGGAGAAGGCGCCTACGAGCAGTACTTC. Its protein is CASSSLAGEGAYEQYF. This chain uses TRBV5-1 with TRBJ2-7, with 10 positions matching TRBD2. J was trimmed by 2 bases and V by 3 bases; bases with no gene match: 8. The germline CDR1 and CDR2 sequences are SGHRS and YFSETQ. The CDR3 consists of 16 residues.

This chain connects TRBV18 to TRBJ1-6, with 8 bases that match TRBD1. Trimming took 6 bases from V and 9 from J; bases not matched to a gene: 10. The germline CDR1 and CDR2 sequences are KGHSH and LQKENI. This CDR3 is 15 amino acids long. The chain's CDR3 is CASSSRTGSISPLHF. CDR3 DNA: TGTGCCAGCTCTTCCAGGACAGGGTCAATTTCACCCCTCCACTTT.

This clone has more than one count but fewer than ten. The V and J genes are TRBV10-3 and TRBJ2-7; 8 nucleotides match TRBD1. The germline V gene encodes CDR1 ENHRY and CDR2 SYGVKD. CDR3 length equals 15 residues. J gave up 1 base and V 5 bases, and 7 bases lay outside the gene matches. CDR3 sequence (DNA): TGTGCCATCAGTCCTGGACAGGGCCTATCCTACGAGCAGTACTTC. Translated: CAISPGQGLSYEQYF.

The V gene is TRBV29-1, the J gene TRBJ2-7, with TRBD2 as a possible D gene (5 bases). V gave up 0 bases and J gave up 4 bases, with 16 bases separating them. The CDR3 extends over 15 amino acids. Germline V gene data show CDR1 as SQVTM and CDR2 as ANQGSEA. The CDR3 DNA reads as TGCAGCGTTGAAGAGGTCAGAGGGCGGGCATACGAGCAGTACTTC. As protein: CSVEEVRGRAYEQYF.

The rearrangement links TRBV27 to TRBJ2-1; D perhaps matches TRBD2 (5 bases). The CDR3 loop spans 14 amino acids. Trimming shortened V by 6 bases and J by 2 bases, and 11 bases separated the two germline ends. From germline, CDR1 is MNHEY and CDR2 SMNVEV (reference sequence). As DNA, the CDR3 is TGTGCCAGCAGCCGGACTCTAACCTACAATGAGCAGTTCTTC. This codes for CASSRTLTYNEQFF.

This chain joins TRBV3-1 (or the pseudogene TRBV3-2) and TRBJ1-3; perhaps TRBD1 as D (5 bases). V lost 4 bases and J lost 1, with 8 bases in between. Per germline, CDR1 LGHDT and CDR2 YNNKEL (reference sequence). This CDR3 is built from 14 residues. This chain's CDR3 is CASSLGTSGNTIYF. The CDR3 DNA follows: TGTGCCAGCAGCCTCGGGACTTCTGGAAACACCATATATTTT.

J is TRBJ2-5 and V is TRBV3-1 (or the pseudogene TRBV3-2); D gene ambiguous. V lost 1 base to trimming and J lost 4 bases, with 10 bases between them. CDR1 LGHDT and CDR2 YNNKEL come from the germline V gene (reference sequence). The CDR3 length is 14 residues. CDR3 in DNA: TGTGCCAGCAGCCAAGGACTCGCTCGAGAGACCCAGTACTTC. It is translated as CASSQGLARETQYF.

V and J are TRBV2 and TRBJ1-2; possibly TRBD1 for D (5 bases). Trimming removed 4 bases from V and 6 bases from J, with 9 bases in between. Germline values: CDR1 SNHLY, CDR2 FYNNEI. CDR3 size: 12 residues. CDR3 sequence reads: CASSADSNGYTF. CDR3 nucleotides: TGTGCCAGCAGTGCCGACAGTAATGGCTACACCTTC. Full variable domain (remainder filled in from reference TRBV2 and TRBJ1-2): EPEVTQTPSHQVTQMGQEVILRCVPISNHLYFYWYRQILGQKVEFLVSFYNNEISEKSEIFDDQFSVERPDGSNFTLKIRSTKLEDSAMYFCASSADSNGYTFGSGTRLTVV.

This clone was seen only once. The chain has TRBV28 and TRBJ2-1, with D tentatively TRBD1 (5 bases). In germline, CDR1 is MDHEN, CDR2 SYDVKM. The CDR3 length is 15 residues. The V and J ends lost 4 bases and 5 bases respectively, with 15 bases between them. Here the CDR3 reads CASSSAGKGDNEQFF. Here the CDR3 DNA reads TGTGCCAGCAGTTCGGCAGGGAAGGGTGACAATGAGCAGTTCTTC.

CDR3 in DNA: TGTGCCAGCTCACCGGACAGTGCGGACAGGAGTGAGCAGTTCTTC. Protein product: CASSPDSADRSEQFF. The rearrangement uses TRBV18 and TRBJ2-1, with 7 bases identical to TRBD1. Germline CDR1 KGHSH, CDR2 LQKENI. The V gene end was trimmed by 3 bases and the J gene end by 9 bases; junction bases not matched to a gene: 11. The CDR3 is 15 amino acids.

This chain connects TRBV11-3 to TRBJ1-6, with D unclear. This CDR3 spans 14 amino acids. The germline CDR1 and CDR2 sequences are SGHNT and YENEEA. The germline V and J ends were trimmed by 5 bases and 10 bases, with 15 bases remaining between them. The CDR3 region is CASSPGSAKSPLHF. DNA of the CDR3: TGTGCCAGCAGCCCCGGGAGTGCTAAATCACCCCTCCACTTT.

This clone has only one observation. Written as DNA, the CDR3 is TGTGCCAGCAGTCCCTCCAGCGGAGTAACCTACGAGCAGTACTTC. Translation: CASSPSSGVTYEQYF. The chain joins TRBV28 to TRBJ2-7; tentative D call: TRBD2 (5 bases). Trimming removed 5 bases at V and 2 bases at J, with 16 bases between. The CDR3 is 15 residues long. Germline V gives CDR1 MDHEN, CDR2 SYDVKM.

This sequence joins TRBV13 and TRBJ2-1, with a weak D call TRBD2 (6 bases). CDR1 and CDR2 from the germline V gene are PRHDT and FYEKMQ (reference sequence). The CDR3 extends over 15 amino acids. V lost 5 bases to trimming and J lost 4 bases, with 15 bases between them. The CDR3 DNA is TGTGCCAGCAGCCAACCGGGACTGTCATACAATGAGCAGTTCTTC. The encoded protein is CASSQPGLSYNEQFF. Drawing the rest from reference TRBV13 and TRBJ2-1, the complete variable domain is AAGVIQSPRHLIKEKRETATLKCYPIPRHDTVYWYQQGPGQDPQFLISFYEKMQSDKGSIPDRFSAQQFSDYHSELNMSSLELGDSALYFCASSQPGLSYNEQFFGPGTRLTVL.

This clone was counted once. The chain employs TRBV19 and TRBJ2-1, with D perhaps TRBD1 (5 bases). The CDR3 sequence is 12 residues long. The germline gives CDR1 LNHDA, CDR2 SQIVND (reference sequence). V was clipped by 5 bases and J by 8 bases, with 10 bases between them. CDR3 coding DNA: TGTGCCAGTAGTCAAGGGGCTGATGAGCAGTTCTTC. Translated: CASSQGADEQFF.

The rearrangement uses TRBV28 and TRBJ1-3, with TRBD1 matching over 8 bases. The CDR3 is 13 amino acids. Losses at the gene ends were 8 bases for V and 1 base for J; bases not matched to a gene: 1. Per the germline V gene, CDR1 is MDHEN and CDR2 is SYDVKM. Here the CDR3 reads CASWTGSGNTIYF. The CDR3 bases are TGTGCCAGCTGGACAGGGTCTGGAAACACCATATATTTT.

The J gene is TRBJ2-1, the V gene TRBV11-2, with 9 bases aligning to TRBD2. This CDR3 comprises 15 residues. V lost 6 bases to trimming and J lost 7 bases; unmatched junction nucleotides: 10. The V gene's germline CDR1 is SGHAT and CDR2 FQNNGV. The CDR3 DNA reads TGTGCCAGCAGTAGCGGGAGTATCGTATTGAATGAGCAGTTCTTC. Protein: CASSSGSIVLNEQFF.

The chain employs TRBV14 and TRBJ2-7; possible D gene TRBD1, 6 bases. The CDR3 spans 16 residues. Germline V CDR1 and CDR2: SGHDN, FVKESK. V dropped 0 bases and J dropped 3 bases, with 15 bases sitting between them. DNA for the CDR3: TGTGCCAGCAGCCAAGATTGGGGACAAGTCAACTACGAGCAGTACTTC. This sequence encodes CASSQDWGQVNYEQYF.

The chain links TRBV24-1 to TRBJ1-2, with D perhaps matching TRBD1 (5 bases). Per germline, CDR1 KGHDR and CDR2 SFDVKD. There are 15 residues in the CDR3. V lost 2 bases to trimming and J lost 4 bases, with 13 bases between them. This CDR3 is CATSDSPDSRYGYTF. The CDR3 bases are TGTGCCACCAGTGATTCCCCCGACAGCCGCTATGGCTACACCTTC.

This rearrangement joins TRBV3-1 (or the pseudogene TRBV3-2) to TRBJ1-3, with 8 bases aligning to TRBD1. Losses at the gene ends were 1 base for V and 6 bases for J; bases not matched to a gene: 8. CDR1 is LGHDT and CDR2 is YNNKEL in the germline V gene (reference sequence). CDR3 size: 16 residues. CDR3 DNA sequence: TGTGCCAGCAGCCAAGTTTATACAGGGGGTGCAAACACCATATATTTT. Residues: CASSQVYTGGANTIYF.

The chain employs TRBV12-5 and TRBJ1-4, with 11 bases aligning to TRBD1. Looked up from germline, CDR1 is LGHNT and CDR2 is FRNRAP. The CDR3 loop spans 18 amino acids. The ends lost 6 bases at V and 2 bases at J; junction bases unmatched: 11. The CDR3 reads CASGPGTGGTFTNEKLFF. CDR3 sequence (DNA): TGTGCTAGTGGACCCGGGACAGGGGGAACCTTCACTAATGAAAAACTGTTTTTT.

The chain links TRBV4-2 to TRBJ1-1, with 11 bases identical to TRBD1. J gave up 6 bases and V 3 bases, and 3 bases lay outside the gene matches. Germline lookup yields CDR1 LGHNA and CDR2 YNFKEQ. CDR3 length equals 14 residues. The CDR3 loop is CASSHGTGGSEAFF. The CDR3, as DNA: TGTGCCAGCAGCCATGGGACAGGGGGTTCTGAAGCTTTCTTT.

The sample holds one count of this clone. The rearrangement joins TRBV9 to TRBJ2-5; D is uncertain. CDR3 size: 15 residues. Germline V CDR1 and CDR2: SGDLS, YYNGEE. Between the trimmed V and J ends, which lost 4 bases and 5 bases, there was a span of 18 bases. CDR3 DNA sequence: TGTGCCAGCAGCTCCACTCCTCTAGTCCGCGAGACCCAGTACTTC. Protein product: CASSSTPLVRETQYF.

CDR3 residues: CASTVFPGNTIYF. In nucleotides, the CDR3 is TGTGCCAGCACAGTTTTTCCAGGAAACACCATATATTTT. The chain carries TRBV2 and TRBJ1-3, with unresolved D. From germline, CDR1 is SNHLY and CDR2 FYNNEI. This CDR3 contains 13 residues. V gave up 7 bases and J gave up 4 bases, with 11 bases separating them.